The 26 T cell receptor beta chains below come from one sample, sequenced in a study of Graves' ophthalmopathy and Graves' hyperthyroidism. The authors amplified TCR beta CDR3 regions, and they did so from RNA transcripts for repertoire sequencing. The authors performed first-round RT-PCR with HTBI primers and then a second-round multiplex PCR. From the multiplex PCR reads, TCRdb called clonotypes with MiXCR, one entry per CDR3 protein. The sample consists of some 520,000 distinct CDR3 sequences, approximately 15% of them appearing once. What was sequenced was blood. All receptors come from a woman in her thirties with Graves' ophthalmopathy.

As to this clonotype: A read error may be the cause here, since a much bigger clone is one base away. This sequence joins TRBV14 and TRBJ2-7; TRBD2 matches at 14 bases. Germline lookup yields CDR1 SGHDN and CDR2 FVKESK. The CDR3 totals 16 residues. J lost 6 bases, V lost 7 bases, and 11 bases had no gene match. CDR3 in DNA: TGTGCCAGCATCCGAGGACTAGCGGGAGGAATTGGCGAGCAGTACTTC. Protein product: CASIRGLAGGIGEQYF. The full variable domain, in which reference TRBV14 and TRBJ2-7 provide the parts outside the CDR3, is EAGVTQFPSHSVIEKGQTVTLRCDPISGHDNLYWYRRVMGKEIKFLLHFVKESKQDESGMPNNRFLAERTGGTYSTLKVQPAELEDSGVYFCASIRGLAGGIGEQYFGPGTRLTVT.

This clonotype was detected ten times or more. The chain has TRBV3-1 and TRBJ1-1; D gene unclear. Germline loops: CDR1 LGHDT, CDR2 YNNKEL (reference sequence). This CDR3 has 17 residues. Between the trimmed V and J ends, which lost 4 bases and 1 base, there was a span of 19 bases. The CDR3 DNA reads as TGTGCCAGCAGCCCCACCCTCCTGACAAATCGGAACACTGAAGCTTTCTTT. Its protein is CASSPTLLTNRNTEAFF. Using reference TRBV3-1 and TRBJ1-1 for the parts outside the CDR3, the full variable domain is DTAVSQTPKYLVTQMGNDKSIKCEQNLGHDTMYWYKQDSKKFLKIMFSYNNKELIINETVPNRFSPKSPDKAHLNLHINSLELGDSAVYFCASSPTLLTNRNTEAFFGQGTRLTVV.

On this clonotype itself: A read error may explain this, as a much larger clone is one base away. The CDR3 carries no conserved terminal phenylalanine or tryptophan, so it likely arises from a read error. The chain links TRBV28 to TRBJ1-2; a possible D gene is TRBD1 (5 bases). The CDR3 is 13 amino acids. The V gene's germline CDR1 is MDHEN and CDR2 SYDVKM. Trimming removed 5 bases at V and 4 bases at J, with 11 bases between. The CDR3 here is CASSHRNGYGYTV. The CDR3 DNA reads as TGTGCCAGCAGTCACAGGAATGGCTATGGCTACACCGTC.

This clonotype appeared many times. The V gene is TRBV12-3 or TRBV12-4, the J gene TRBJ1-2, with D tentatively TRBD1 (6 bases). The CDR3 has 15 amino acids. V dropped 3 bases and J dropped 6 bases, with 17 bases sitting between them. The CDR3 protein is CASSLAGALGDGYTF. The CDR3 nucleotides are TGTGCCAGCAGTTTGGCGGGGGCGCTGGGAGATGGCTACACCTTC.

The J gene is TRBJ2-6, the V gene TRBV4-1; no clear D. Trimming shortened V by 2 bases and J by 0 bases, and 5 bases separated the two germline ends. The CDR3 extends over 15 amino acids. The germline V gene encodes CDR1 MGHRA and CDR2 YSYEKL. Here the CDR3 reads CASSQFDSGANVLTF. The CDR3, as DNA: TGCGCCAGCAGCCAATTCGACTCTGGGGCCAACGTCCTGACTTTC.

This clonotype was picked up many times. This rearrangement joins TRBV30 to TRBJ1-2; D possibly corresponds to TRBD1 (6 bases). Per the germline V gene, CDR1 is GTSNPN and CDR2 is SVGIG (reference sequence). Trimming cost V 0 bases and J 8 bases, with 10 bases left between them. The CDR3 runs 12 residues. CDR3 DNA: TGTGCCTGGAGTGTACGGGGGCTCGGCTACACCTTC. Translated, it gives CAWSVRGLGYTF.

This clonotype was seen ten or more times. The chain combines TRBV7-9 with TRBJ1-1, with 9 positions matching TRBD1. The junction had 16 bases not matched to a gene; V was cut back by 6 bases and J by 2 bases. CDR1 and CDR2 (germline): SEHNR, FQNEAQ (reference sequence). This CDR3 comprises 18 residues. CDR3 loop: CASRPKVPGQGRNTEAFF. In DNA, the CDR3 is TGTGCCAGCAGACCAAAAGTCCCGGGACAGGGTCGTAACACTGAAGCTTTCTTT.

The chain carries TRBV30 and TRBJ1-5; no definite D call. Germline assignment: CDR1 GTSNPN and CDR2 SVGIG (reference sequence). CDR3 length: 12 amino acids. The V end was cut by 4 bases, the J end by 3 bases, with 7 bases between. CDR3 protein: CAWNQPNQPQHF. CDR3 sequence (DNA): TGTGCCTGGAACCAGCCCAATCAGCCCCAGCATTTT.

This clonotype was seen at least ten times. The J gene is TRBJ1-2, the V gene TRBV7-2; D gene unclear. Germline V gene data show CDR1 as SGHTA and CDR2 as FQGNSA. The ends were cut back, 2 bases at V and 6 bases at J, with 16 bases in the middle. CDR3 length: 15 amino acids. CDR3 residues: CASSLQGRAKNGYTF. The DNA of the CDR3 is TGTGCCAGCAGCTTACAAGGGAGGGCAAAAAATGGCTACACCTTC.

This clonotype has at least ten counts. This chain joins TRBV6-1 and TRBJ2-7; 10 bases map to TRBD1. This CDR3 has 13 amino acids. The germline CDR1 and CDR2 sequences are MNHNS and SASEGT. J was trimmed by 5 bases and V by 7 bases; bases with no gene match: 5. CDR3 bases: TGTGCCAGCAAAGGGACAGGGGACCACGAGCAGTACTTC. Amino acids: CASKGTGDHEQYF.

This clonotype was observed many times. The genes are TRBV7-8 and TRBJ2-5; D not certain. Trimming removed 5 bases at V and 6 bases at J, with 10 bases between. The CDR3 runs to 12 residues. Germline CDR1 reads SGHVS; CDR2 reads FQNEAQ. The CDR3 loop is CASSPRQKTQYF. The CDR3 DNA is TGTGCCAGCAGCCCCCGGCAAAAGACCCAGTACTTC. The complete variable domain, with remaining parts taken from reference TRBV7-8 and TRBJ2-5, reads GAGVSQSPRYKVAKRGQDVALRCDPISGHVSLFWYQQALGQGPEFLTYFQNEAQLDKSGLPSDRFFAERPEGSVSTLKIQRTQQEDSAVYLCASSPRQKTQYFGPGTRLLVL.

This clonotype showed up many times. The chain is built from TRBV27 and TRBJ1-1; TRBD1 matches 10 bases. Germline V lookup: CDR1 MNHEY, CDR2 SMNVEV (reference sequence). With V trimmed by 5 bases and J by 4 bases, 10 bases remained unmatched. This CDR3 contains 16 residues. The CDR3 region has the DNA TGTGCCAGCAGTCCCCGACCCGGGACAGGGGCCACTGAAGCTTTCTTT. Amino acid sequence: CASSPRPGTGATEAFF.

A few counts support this clonotype. Just one base apart from a much larger clone, this may be a read error. This rearrangement joins TRBV28 to TRBJ2-7, with 9 bases identical to TRBD1. Germline loops: CDR1 MDHEN, CDR2 SYDVKM. This CDR3 spans 14 amino acids. Losses at the gene ends were 10 bases for V and 5 bases for J; bases not matched to a gene: 12. The CDR3: CAITSGQGAHEQYF. The CDR3 DNA sequence: TGTGCCATCACATCGGGACAGGGCGCCCACGAGCAGTACTTC.

This clonotype came up a few times. The chain uses TRBV20-1 and TRBJ2-7; 7 bases map to TRBD1. The CDR3 has 13 residues. Germline CDR1 and CDR2: DFQATT and SNEGSKA (reference sequence). J lost 4 bases, V lost 8 bases, and 11 bases had no gene match. The CDR3 DNA is TGCAGTCTTCCCCGGACAGGATTTTACGAGCAGTACTTC. Amino acid sequence: CSLPRTGFYEQYF.

CDR3 residues: CASTPLGSNTGELFF. The CDR3 bases are TGTGCCAGCACTCCCCTTGGGTCGAACACCGGGGAGCTGTTTTTT. This chain links TRBV7-8 with TRBJ2-2; D uncertain. V was trimmed by 7 bases and J by 0 bases, leaving 12 bases between them. This CDR3 has 15 residues. CDR1 and CDR2 from the germline V gene are SGHVS and FQNEAQ.

Ten or more counts support this clonotype. The chain uses TRBV28 and TRBJ2-5; 12 nucleotides align to TRBD2. The ends lost 6 bases at V and 5 bases at J; junction bases unmatched: 10. The CDR3 contains 16 residues. The V gene's germline CDR1 is MDHEN and CDR2 SYDVKM. As DNA, the CDR3 is TGTGCCAGCAGCCCACTCCCGGGACTAGCGGGCGAGACCCAGTACTTC. It is translated as CASSPLPGLAGETQYF.

The rearrangement joins TRBV19 to TRBJ2-7; 7 nucleotides line up with TRBD1. The CDR3 extends over 14 amino acids. V was clipped by 7 bases and J by 3 bases; unmatched bases: 9. CDR1 is LNHDA and CDR2 is SQIVND in the germline V gene (reference sequence). For the CDR3, the DNA is TGTGCCAGTACCCCGGGGACAGAACGCTACGAGCAGTACTTC. As protein: CASTPGTERYEQYF.

The table lists this clonotype with many counts. The chain combines TRBV6-1 with TRBJ2-7, with 12 bases aligning to TRBD2. V lost 6 bases to trimming and J lost 2 bases; unmatched junction nucleotides: 8. This CDR3 is built from 16 residues. Germline V gives CDR1 MNHNS, CDR2 SASEGT. In nucleotides, the CDR3 is TGTGCCAGCAGGGGACCGCTAGCGGGAGGGCCCTACGAGCAGTACTTC. Its protein product is CASRGPLAGGPYEQYF.

A few counts support this clonotype. V usage is TRBV29-1 and J usage is TRBJ1-1; D perhaps matches TRBD1 (6 bases). This CDR3 spans 15 amino acids. Trimming pared 5 bases from V and 5 bases from J, leaving 21 bases between. CDR1 is SQVTM and CDR2 is ANQGSEA in the germline V gene. The CDR3, as DNA: TGCAGCGTTTCCCTTACGGGCGGAGGGGGGACTGAAGCTTTCTTT. It translates to CSVSLTGGGGTEAFF.

This clonotype was picked up a small number of times. The rearrangement joins TRBV9 to TRBJ1-1; D unresolved. Trimming pared 0 bases from V and 1 base from J, leaving 7 bases between. The germline CDR1 and CDR2 sequences are SGDLS and YYNGEE. CDR3 length equals 14 residues. Written as DNA, the CDR3 is TGTGCCAGCAGCGTAGGGTCGAAGAACACTGAAGCTTTCTTT. Translated: CASSVGSKNTEAFF.

This clonotype occurred many times. The chain has TRBV28 and TRBJ1-3; 9 bases are a match to TRBD1. Looked up from germline, CDR1 is MDHEN and CDR2 is SYDVKM. Trimming took 2 bases from V and 1 from J; bases not matched to a gene: 6. The CDR3 length is 17 residues. CDR3 region: CASSLRGQGWSGNTIYF. DNA of the CDR3: TGTGCCAGCAGTTTAAGGGGACAGGGTTGGTCTGGAAACACCATATATTTT.

As regards this clonotype: One end of the junction varies from germline; a read error may be responsible. The rearrangement joins TRBV12-3 or TRBV12-4 to TRBJ2-7; D gene uncertain. The CDR3 has 14 amino acids. The CDR3 is CASSTDIRSSEQYF. Written as DNA, the CDR3 is TGTGCCAGCAGTACCGACATAAGGTCCTCCGAGCAGTACTTC.

This clonotype was observed at least ten times. The chain couples TRBV7-9 to TRBJ1-5; D unclear. V lost 5 bases and J 7 bases, leaving 18 bases between the germline ends. CDR3 length: 15 amino acids. Germline CDR1 and CDR2: SEHNR and FQNEAQ (reference sequence). CDR3 DNA sequence: TGTGCCAGCAGCCCATTGTCAGCCCGGTCGCAGCCCCAGCATTTT. Translated: CASSPLSARSQPQHF.

This clonotype came up many times. The CDR3 loop reads CASSPSRDTEAFF. The CDR3, as DNA: TGTGCCAGCAGTCCCTCCCGGGACACTGAAGCTTTCTTT. V usage is TRBV27 and J usage is TRBJ1-1, with unresolved D. Germline V gene data show CDR1 as MNHEY and CDR2 as SMNVEV (reference sequence). V dropped 5 bases and J dropped 3 bases, with 10 bases sitting between them. This CDR3 is built from 13 residues.

Ten or more counts support this clonotype. The genes are TRBV9 and TRBJ2-5; 10 nucleotides match TRBD2. V lost 0 bases and J lost 1; bases outside the gene matches: 6. Germline CDR1 SGDLS, CDR2 YYNGEE. This CDR3 has 17 residues. The CDR3: CASSVGVAGGLQETQYF. The CDR3 DNA follows: TGTGCCAGCAGCGTAGGTGTAGCGGGAGGACTCCAAGAGACCCAGTACTTC.

This clonotype was seen many times. The rearrangement joins TRBV18 to TRBJ1-2, with 9 bases fitting TRBD1. This CDR3 contains 15 residues. Germline lookup yields CDR1 KGHSH and CDR2 LQKENI. V gave up 2 bases and J gave up 4 bases; unmatched junction bases: 5. The DNA of the CDR3 is TGTGCCAGCTCACCATCGGGACAGGGAAGCTATGGCTACACCTTC. As protein: CASSPSGQGSYGYTF.